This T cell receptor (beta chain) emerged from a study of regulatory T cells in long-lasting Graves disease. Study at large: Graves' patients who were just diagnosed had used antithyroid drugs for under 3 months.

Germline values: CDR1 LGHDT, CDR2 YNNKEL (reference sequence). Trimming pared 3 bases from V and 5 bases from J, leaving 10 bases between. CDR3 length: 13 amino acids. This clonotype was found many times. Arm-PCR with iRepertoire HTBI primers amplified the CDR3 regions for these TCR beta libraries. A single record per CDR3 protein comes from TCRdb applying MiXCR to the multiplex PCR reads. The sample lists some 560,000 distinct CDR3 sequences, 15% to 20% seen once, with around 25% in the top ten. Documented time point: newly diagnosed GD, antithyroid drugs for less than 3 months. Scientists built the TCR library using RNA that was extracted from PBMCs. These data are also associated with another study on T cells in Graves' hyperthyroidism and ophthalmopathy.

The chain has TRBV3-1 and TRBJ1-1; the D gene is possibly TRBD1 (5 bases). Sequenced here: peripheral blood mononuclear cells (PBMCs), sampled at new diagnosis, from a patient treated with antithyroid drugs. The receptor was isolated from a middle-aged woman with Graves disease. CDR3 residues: CASSHLQGTEAFF. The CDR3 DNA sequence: TGTGCCAGCAGCCATCTCCAGGGTACTGAAGCTTTCTTT.